This TCR beta chain appears in the sequencing data of a study of blood T cell repertoires in COVID-19. The CDR3 covers 14 residues. Per the germline V gene, CDR1 is WNHNN and CDR2 is SYGVQD (reference sequence). The germline V and J ends were trimmed by 2 bases and 5 bases, with 12 bases remaining between them. Only in-frame clones appear in the TCRdb table, and some are missing; sequencing was by immunoSEQ multiplex PCR. The sample shows about 440,000 clones, approximately 90% of them seen only once. The sequence came from a woman aged 25 to 39 with acute or convalescent COVID-19. The sample was peripheral blood. V gene TRBV10-1 combines with J gene TRBJ2-5; possible D gene TRBD2, 6 bases. The DNA of the CDR3 is TGCGCCAGCAGTGAGAGGGAAAGCGGGGAGACCCAGTACTTC. Translation gives CASSERESGETQYF.